The entry below gives a single T cell receptor (beta chain) sequence along with its context. The data were obtained in a study of technical replicates of blood from a handful of donors. Method: immunoSEQ multiplex PCR; TCRdb's copy keeps in-frame clones and lacks some. Among roughly 90,000 clones listed, almost 97% were seen once. The CDR3 totals 12 residues. With V trimmed by 3 bases and J by 10 bases, 1 base remained unmatched. CDR1 is SGHTA, CDR2 FQGTGA, per germline. This TCR derives from a human donor in good health. The rearrangement joins TRBV7-3 to TRBJ2-1; 9 nucleotides align to TRBD2. Source material: T cells isolated from PBMCs. CDR3 nucleotides: TGTGCCAGCAGCTTCCTAGCGGGAGAGCAGTTCTTC. Its translation: CASSFLAGEQFF. Full variable domain (remainder filled in from reference TRBV7-3 and TRBJ2-1): GAGVSQTPSNKVTEKGKYVELRCDPISGHTALYWYRQSLGQGPEFLIYFQGTGAADDSGLPNDRFFAVRPEGSVSTLKIQRTERGDSAVYLCASSFLAGEQFFGPGTRLTVL.